These T cell receptor beta chains were read from a single sample in a study of shared clonotypes between healthy human individuals. Measured with immunoSEQ multiplex PCR; TCRdb has only the in-frame clones, and not every one. The repertoire has 1 million to 1.2 million clones, approximately 77% of them found once; the top ten carry over 0.8%. The material sequenced was memory CD4+ T cells from PBMCs. Source of these receptors: a man aged 18 to 35 in good health. Some clones in this sample may be carry-over from other donors' samples. CDR3s include the opening cysteine and the closing phenylalanine or tryptophan. A D gene is named only where the DNA matches it firmly. Clone size is shown for a subset of rows, as once, few, many or a class of expanded clone.

>NA|NA|TRBV11-2|TRBJ1-2
TGTGCCAGCAGCTCTACCCAAGATGACAGACTCTATGGCTACACCTTC
CASSSTQDDRLYGYTF
>NA|TRBD2|TRBV11-2|TRBJ2-1
TGTGCCAGCAGCTTCACTAGCGGGAAGGGTGAGCAGTTCTTC
CASSFTSGKGEQFF
>NA|NA|TRBV4-3|TRBJ1-4
TGCGCCAGCAGCCAGGCCCTGGGGCGGAGTGAAAAACTGTTTTTT
CASSQALGRSEKLFF
>NA|NA|TRBV5-1|TRBJ2-2
TGCGCCAGCACCCTAAGCACCGGGGAGCTGTTTTTT
CASTLSTGELFF
>NA|NA|TRBV6-5|TRBJ2-7
TGTGCCAGCACCAACAGCTTTTCCTACGAGCAGTACTTC
CASTNSFSYEQYF
>NA|NA|TRBV5-6|TRBJ2-3
TGTGCCAGCAGCTTGGGGGTCGGCGATACGCAGTATTTT
CASSLGVGDTQYF
>many|NA|TRBV4-2|TRBJ1-1
TGTGCCAGCAGCCAACCCGCGACGGGAGCTTTCTTT
CASSQPATGAFF
>few|NA|TRBV29-1|TRBJ2-5
TGCAGCGTTGGGCAGGGGTCAAACCAAGAGACCCAGTACTTC
CSVGQGSNQETQYF
>NA|NA|TRBV29-1|TRBJ2-7
TGCAGCGTTTTGACAGCCCGACCCTACGAGCAGTACTTC
CSVLTARPYEQYF
>once|TRBD1|TRBV11-2|TRBJ1-4
TGTGCCAGCAGCTTCCAAGGACAGGCTGGGGAAAAACTGTTTTTT
CASSFQGQAGEKLFF
>NA|NA|TRBV4-1|TRBJ2-7
TGCGCCAGCAGCAACCTGGGCCAGACCTACGAGCAGTACTTC
CASSNLGQTYEQYF
>NA|NA|TRBV28|TRBJ2-2
TGTGCCAGCACCGATTCCTTGAACACCGGGGAGCTGTTTTTT
CASTDSLNTGELFF
>NA|TRBD1|TRBV6-5|TRBJ1-2
TGTGCCAGCAGTTACCCGGGACAGGGGGTGGATGGCTACACCTTC
CASSYPGQGVDGYTF
>NA|NA|TRBV5-6|TRBJ2-1
TGTGCCAGCAGCTTGGAACTAGCCCAAAGGGGTGAGCAGTTCTTC
CASSLELAQRGEQFF
>NA|TRBD2|TRBV4-2|TRBJ2-1
TGTGCCAGCAGCCCCGGACTAGCGGGAGCGGGTGGGGACAATGAGCAGTTCTTC
CASSPGLAGAGGDNEQFF
>NA|NA|TRBV7-8|TRBJ2-7
TGTGCCAGCAGCTTAGGTCAGCAACTCGAGCAGTACTTC
CASSLGQQLEQYF
>NA|NA|TRBV28|TRBJ2-1
TGTGCCAGCAGTTTGGCAGGTTACAATGAGCAGTTCTTC
CASSLAGYNEQFF
>NA|NA|TRBV19|TRBJ2-7
TGTGCCAGTAGTATAGCGAGCAGAACCCCCTACGAGCAGTACTTC
CASSIASRTPYEQYF
>NA|TRBD2|TRBV5-1|TRBJ2-5
TGCGCCAGAAGAAATTTAGGACTAGCGGGAGCAGAGACCCAGTACTTC
CARRNLGLAGAETQYF
>NA|NA|TRBV9|TRBJ1-2
TGTGCCAGCAGCCCCCGGACAAAGAACTATGGCTACACCTTC
CASSPRTKNYGYTF
>NA|NA|TRBV5-4|TRBJ2-2
TGTGCCAGCAGCACCATGAAGGTGGGGACCGGGGAGCTGTTTTTT
CASSTMKVGTGELFF
>once|TRBD2|TRBV2|TRBJ2-7
TGTGCCAGCAGGCGGACTAGCGGGACCGGGGAGCAGTACTTC
CASRRTSGTGEQYF
>NA|TRBD1|TRBV5-1|TRBJ1-1
TGCGCCAGCAGGCCAGGGGGCGGGAACACTGAAGCTTTCTTT
CASRPGGGNTEAFF
>NA|TRBD2|TRBV11-3|TRBJ2-3
TGTGCCAGCAGCCCCGGGACTAGCGGGAGGGCAGATACGCAGTATTTT
CASSPGTSGRADTQYF
>NA|NA|TRBV6-5|TRBJ1-3
TGTGCCAGCACTCGGGGCTGGGGAAACACCATATATTTT
CASTRGWGNTIYF
>NA|NA|TRBV18|TRBJ2-1
TGTGCCAGCTCACCACCAAGCACAGGGCGCAAGTTCTTC
CASSPPSTGRKFF
>NA|NA|TRBV18|TRBJ2-2
TGTGCCAGCTCACCGGGCCGGAGGGCCGGGGAGCTGTTTTTT
CASSPGRRAGELFF
>many|NA|TRBV5-4|TRBJ1-2
TGTGCCAGCAGCTTGGCGGAGGTGGGCGGTGGCTACACCTTC
CASSLAEVGGGYTF
>NA|TRBD1|TRBV6-6|TRBJ2-1
TGTGCCAGCAAGAGGGACAGGTACTACAATGAGCAGTTCTTC
CASKRDRYYNEQFF
>NA|NA|TRBV10-3|TRBJ1-4
TGTGCCATCAGTGAGTTGGGGAGCGAAAAACTGTTTTTT
CAISELGSEKLFF
>NA|TRBD1|TRBV5-4|TRBJ2-7
TGTGCCAGCAGCCAAGACAGGGGGGTAGTATACGAGCAGTACTTC
CASSQDRGVVYEQYF
>NA|TRBD1|TRBV5-1|TRBJ2-5
TGCGCCAGCAGCTTAGGAGACAGGGGGCGCTTGGAGACCCAGTACTTC
CASSLGDRGRLETQYF
>once|TRBD1|TRBV28|TRBJ2-7
TGTGCCAGCAGTCCTCCCCAGGGGGTGGCGTCGGTGCAGTACTTC
CASSPPQGVASVQYF
>NA|NA|TRBV5-1|TRBJ2-7
TGCGCCAGCAGCTTGCGGCAGCCGATTTACGAGCAGTACTTC
CASSLRQPIYEQYF
>NA|NA|TRBV19|TRBJ1-4
TGTGCCAGTAGTGGCCCCAGGGCCCTTAATGAAAAACTGTTTTTT
CASSGPRALNEKLFF
>NA|TRBD2|TRBV12-5|TRBJ2-2
TGTGCTAGTGGCCGGGGACTAGCGGGAGGACTCACCGGGGAGCTGTTTTTT
CASGRGLAGGLTGELFF
>NA|NA|TRBV5-1|TRBJ1-4
TGCGCCAGCAGCTTGGGGTCGGGAGAAAAACTGTTTTTT
CASSLGSGEKLFF
>NA|NA|TRBV28|TRBJ1-1
TGTGCCAGCAGTTTAGCAACTGAAGCTTTCTTT
CASSLATEAFF
>NA|TRBD2|TRBV11-2|TRBJ2-1
TGTGCCAGCAGCTTACTCGAGGCAGCGGGACTGAATGAGCAGTTCTTC
CASSLLEAAGLNEQFF
>NA|NA|TRBV30|TRBJ1-4
TGTGCCTGGAGTCACCGAGGGGGGAACGAAAAACTGTTTTTT
CAWSHRGGNEKLFF
>NA|NA|TRBV6-6|TRBJ2-7
TGTGCCAGCAGGGAGGGGGGAAGCTCCTACGAGCAGTACTTC
CASREGGSSYEQYF
>NA|NA|TRBV5-1|TRBJ2-3
TGCGCCAGCAGCTTGTCAGGTGCGGGGTACACAGATACGCAGTATTTT
CASSLSGAGYTDTQYF
>NA|TRBD1|TRBV19|TRBJ1-4
TGTGCCAGTAACAGGGGAGGCACTAATGAAAAACTGTTTTTT
CASNRGGTNEKLFF
>NA|NA|TRBV4-2|TRBJ1-1
TGTGCCAGCAGCCACGTAATCCGGGACAAGAACACTGAAGCTTTCTTT
CASSHVIRDKNTEAFF
>NA|NA|TRBV6-6|TRBJ1-2
TGTGCCAGCAGTTCACTAACAGGGACTGGCTACACCTTC
CASSSLTGTGYTF
>few|NA|TRBV5-8|TRBJ1-1
TGTGCCAGCAGCTTTAGGGGAATGAACACTGAAGCTTTCTTT
CASSFRGMNTEAFF
>NA|NA|TRBV28|TRBJ2-5
TGTGCCAGCAGTGTCCGGCTAGCGCAAGAGACCCAGTACTTC
CASSVRLAQETQYF
>few|NA|TRBV7-2|TRBJ2-7
TGTGCCAGCAGCCCTGAACGGGGCAGCGAGCAGTACTTC
CASSPERGSEQYF
>NA|NA|TRBV6-1|TRBJ2-5
TGTGCCAGCAGTGAAGCGGGAGCAGGGAAAGAGACCCAGTACTTC
CASSEAGAGKETQYF
>NA|NA|TRBV7-8|TRBJ1-5
TGTGCCAGCAGCTTAGTCCACAATAGCAATCAGCCCCAGCATTTT
CASSLVHNSNQPQHF
>NA|NA|TRBV11-2|TRBJ1-1
TGTGCCAGCAGCCTACTTACGGCGGGGACTGAAGCTTTCTTT
CASSLLTAGTEAFF
>many|TRBD2|TRBV11-2|TRBJ2-5
TGTGCCAGCAGTTGGACTAGATCGCAAGAGACCCAGTACTTC
CASSWTRSQETQYF
>NA|NA|TRBV9|TRBJ2-2
TGTGCCAGCAGCGTAGTTGCCACCGGGGAGCTGTTTTTT
CASSVVATGELFF
>NA|NA|TRBV27|TRBJ2-1
TGTGCCAGCAGTTTAAGGGACTTAAGGTTCTACAATGAGCAGTTCTTC
CASSLRDLRFYNEQFF
>few|NA|TRBV5-6|TRBJ1-5
TGTGCCAGCAGCTTGGCCGCGGGGCGAGGGCCCCAGCATTTT
CASSLAAGRGPQHF